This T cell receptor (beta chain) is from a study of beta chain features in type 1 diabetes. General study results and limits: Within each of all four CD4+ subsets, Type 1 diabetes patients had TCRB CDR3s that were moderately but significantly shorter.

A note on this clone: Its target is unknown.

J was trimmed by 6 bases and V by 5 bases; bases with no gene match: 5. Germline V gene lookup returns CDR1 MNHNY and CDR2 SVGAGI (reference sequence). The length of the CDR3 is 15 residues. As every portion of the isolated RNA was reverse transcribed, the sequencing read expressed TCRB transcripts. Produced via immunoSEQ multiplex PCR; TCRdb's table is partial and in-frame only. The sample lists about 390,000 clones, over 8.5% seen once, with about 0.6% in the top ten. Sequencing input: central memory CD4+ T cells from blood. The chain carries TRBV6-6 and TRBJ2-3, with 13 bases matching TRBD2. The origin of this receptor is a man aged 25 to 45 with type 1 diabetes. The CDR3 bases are TGTGCCAGCAGTCCCGGGACTAGCGGGGTGGATACGCAGTATTTT. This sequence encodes CASSPGTSGVDTQYF.